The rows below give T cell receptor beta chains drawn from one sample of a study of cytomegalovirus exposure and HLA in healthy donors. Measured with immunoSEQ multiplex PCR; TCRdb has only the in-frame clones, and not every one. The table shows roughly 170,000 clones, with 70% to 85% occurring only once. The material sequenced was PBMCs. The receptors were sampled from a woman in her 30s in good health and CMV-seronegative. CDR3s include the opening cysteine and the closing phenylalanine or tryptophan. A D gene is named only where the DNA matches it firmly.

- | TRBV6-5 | CASSYGSGPLTDTQYF
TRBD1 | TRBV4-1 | CASSPGDRAAYGYTF
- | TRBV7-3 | CASSLTPSGDGNTIYF
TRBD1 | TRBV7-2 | CASSLRQGSYNEQFF
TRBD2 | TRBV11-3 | CASSLDYSGRAAGEQFF
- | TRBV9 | CASSAGTELNTQYF
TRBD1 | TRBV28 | CASSTTGEGNQPQHF
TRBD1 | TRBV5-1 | CASSLEGARNTEAFF
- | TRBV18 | CASSPGRRDTEAFF
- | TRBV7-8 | CASSPGRTSQETQYF
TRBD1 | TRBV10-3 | CAISAGRQGDGYTF
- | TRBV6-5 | CASSSIPTYEQYF
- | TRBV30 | CAWRSGIQGSKGYTF
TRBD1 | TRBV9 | CASSGGTGGETQYF